These T cell receptor beta chains were read from a single sample in a study of cytomegalovirus exposure and HLA in healthy donors. The table came from immunoSEQ multiplex PCR; TCRdb's copy has only in-frame clones and leaves some out. The sample consists of 250,000 to 400,000 clones, over 75% of them appearing once. The sample taken for sequencing was PBMCs. These receptor sequences come from a man aged 30 to 45 in good health and CMV-seronegative. CDR3s include the opening cysteine and the closing phenylalanine or tryptophan. Fields, in order: CDR3 DNA, CDR3 protein, V gene, D gene, J gene, clone size. D genes are given only for firm matches. A row's size may be missing; if present it is once, few, many or a size class.

TGCGCCAGCAGCTCACCGGGACAGGCCTACGAGCAGTACTTC CASSSPGQAYEQYF TRBV5-1 TRBD1 TRBJ2-7 .
TGTGCCAGCAGTTACTCTAGCGGGGGGTACAATGAGCAGTTCTTC CASSYSSGGYNEQFF TRBV6-5 TRBD2 TRBJ2-1 .
TGCGCCAGCAGCCTGACCCTCGGGTACGAGCAGTACTTC CASSLTLGYEQYF TRBV5-1 . TRBJ2-7 .
TGTGCCTGGGGACAGGGCTACACTGAAGCTTTCTTT CAWGQGYTEAFF TRBV30 TRBD1 TRBJ1-1 .
TGTGCCAGCAGCTTGATTAGCGGGGGTTACAATGAGCAGTTCTTC CASSLISGGYNEQFF TRBV5-4 TRBD2 TRBJ2-1 once
TGTGCCAGCAGCCGGGCCGGGGGGAACCAAGCCTACGAGCAGTACTTC CASSRAGGNQAYEQYF TRBV21-1 . TRBJ2-7 once
TGTGCCATCAGAACTAGCGGGGGGCACCAAGAGACCCAGTACTTC CAIRTSGGHQETQYF TRBV10-3 TRBD2 TRBJ2-5 .
TGCGCCAGCAGCCGCGCGATTTCCACTCTAAACTATGGCTACACCTTC CASSRAISTLNYGYTF TRBV4-3 . TRBJ1-2 .
TGTGCCAGCAGTCCCGAAGGGGTCGGGACCCAGTACTTC CASSPEGVGTQYF TRBV25-1 . TRBJ2-5 .
TGCGCCAGCAGTGAGGTCGTGGGACAGCTCTACGAGCAGTACTTC CASSEVVGQLYEQYF TRBV10-1 TRBD1 TRBJ2-7 .
TGTGCCAGCAACCTAGCGGGGGGGGCCCAGTACTTC CASNLAGGAQYF TRBV6-1 TRBD2 TRBJ2-5 .
TGTGCCAGCAGTCCTAGACAGGGAAACTTTGGCAGGGGCTATGGCTACACCTTC CASSPRQGNFGRGYGYTF TRBV2 TRBD1 TRBJ1-2 .
TGTGCCAGCGGCCGGGACAGGGCCTACGAGCAGTACTTC CASGRDRAYEQYF TRBV6-1 TRBD1 TRBJ2-7 .
TGCGCCAGCAGCTTGGCCGAGACAGCCACTGAAGCTTTCTTT CASSLAETATEAFF TRBV5-1 . TRBJ1-1 once
TGTGCCAGCTGCACCAAATGGGAGAAGGAGATAAATTCACCCCTCCACTTT CASCTKWEKEINSPLHF TRBV18 . TRBJ1-6 .
TGTGCCAGTAGTATCGCACAGGTGGGCAATCAGCCCCAGCATTTT CASSIAQVGNQPQHF TRBV19 . TRBJ1-5 .
TGTGCCAGCAGCCAAGATCGGGGTGGAAGTTACTATGGCTACACCTTC CASSQDRGGSYYGYTF TRBV14 . TRBJ1-2 few
TGTGCCAGTAGTATAGTTTCAGGACAGCCCCAGCATTTT CASSIVSGQPQHF TRBV19 . TRBJ1-5 once
TGTGCCAGCTCACCTCTTGGACAGACGAACTATGGCTACACCTTC CASSPLGQTNYGYTF TRBV18 . TRBJ1-2 .
TGTGCCAGCTCTCTCACAGGGGGCGCAACTAATGAAAAACTGTTTTTT CASSLTGGATNEKLFF TRBV18 TRBD1 TRBJ1-4 .
TGTGCCAGCAGTGAATCGGGACAGCCCCGTGAAGCTTTCTTT CASSESGQPREAFF TRBV6-1 TRBD1 TRBJ1-1 .
TGCGCCAGCAGCTTGTACGGACTAGCTGGGCAGCCCCGTCAAGAGACCCAGTACTTC CASSLYGLAGQPRQETQYF TRBV5-1 TRBD2 TRBJ2-5 few
TGTGCCAGCAGTGAATTAGGGACAGGGACAACCGGGGAGCTGTTTTTT CASSELGTGTTGELFF TRBV2 TRBD1 TRBJ2-2 .
TGTGCCTGCAGAAAACCGGGACAGGGGTTCTCTGGGGCCAACGTCCTGACTTTC CACRKPGQGFSGANVLTF TRBV30 TRBD1 TRBJ2-6 .
TGTGCCAGTAGTATAGAACAGGGAAATTCACCCCTCCACTTT CASSIEQGNSPLHF TRBV19 . TRBJ1-6 .
TGTGCCAGCAGCTCGCAACAGGGGGCAAGGCAGCCCCAGCATTTT CASSSQQGARQPQHF TRBV7-2 TRBD1 TRBJ1-5 .